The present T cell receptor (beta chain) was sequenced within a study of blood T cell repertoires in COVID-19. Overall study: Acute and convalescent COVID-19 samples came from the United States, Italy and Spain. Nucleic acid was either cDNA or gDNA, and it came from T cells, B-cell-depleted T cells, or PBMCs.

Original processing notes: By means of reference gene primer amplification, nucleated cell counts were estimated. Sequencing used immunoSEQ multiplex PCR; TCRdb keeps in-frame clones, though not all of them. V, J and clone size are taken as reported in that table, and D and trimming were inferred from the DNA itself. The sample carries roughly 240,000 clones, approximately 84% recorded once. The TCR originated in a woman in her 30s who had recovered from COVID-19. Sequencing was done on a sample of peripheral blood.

The CDR3 spells CASSLSWRGAIPPYEQYF. CDR3 nucleotide sequence: TGTGCCAGCAGTTTATCCTGGCGGGGGGCGATACCACCCTACGAGCAGTACTTC. The chain links TRBV27 to TRBJ2-7; 8 positions agree with TRBD2. The CDR3 runs 18 residues. Germline V gives CDR1 MNHEY, CDR2 SMNVEV (reference sequence). The V gene end was trimmed by 0 bases and the J gene end by 2 bases; junction bases not matched to a gene: 12.